These T cell receptor beta chains were read from a single sample in a study of T cells in Graves' hyperthyroidism and ophthalmopathy. TCRdb re-called the multiplex PCR reads through MiXCR, storing one row per CDR3 protein. The data contain a few hundred thousand distinct CDR3 sequences, approximately 15% of them singletons. Sequences were obtained from blood. The origin of the receptors is a woman aged 25 to 39 with Graves' hyperthyroidism that later progressed to Graves' ophthalmopathy. Each CDR3 is given with its conserved first and last residue. Fields, in order: D gene, J gene, V gene, clone size, CDR3 protein, CDR3 DNA. The D gene is left open where the match is weak. Expanded clones get a size class; other rows say once, few or many, or leave the size out.

D: .
J: TRBJ1-2
V: TRBV6-8
size: few
CDR3: CATALYVGNYGYTF
DNA: TGTGCCACAGCACTTTACGTCGGAAACTATGGCTACACCTTC

D: TRBD2
J: TRBJ2-1
V: TRBV3-1
size: many
CDR3: CASSQDSGGRAYNEQFF
DNA: TGTGCCAGCAGCCAAGATTCGGGTGGGAGGGCCTACAATGAGCAGTTCTTC

D: TRBD1
J: TRBJ2-7
V: TRBV5-5
size: .
CDR3: CASSLGLGQASYEQYF
DNA: TGTGCCAGCAGCTTGGGTTTGGGACAGGCCTCCTACGAGCAGTACTTC

D: TRBD2
J: TRBJ2-2
V: TRBV5-4
size: few
CDR3: CASSLVAGAPGELFF
DNA: TGTGCCAGCAGCTTGGTAGCGGGTGCCCCCGGGGAGCTGTTTTTT

D: .
J: TRBJ2-7
V: TRBV27
size: few
CDR3: CASSPQGFEQYF
DNA: TGTGCCAGCAGTCCCCAGGGGTTCGAGCAGTACTTC

D: .
J: TRBJ2-7
V: TRBV30
size: .
CDR3: CALVYAYEQYF
DNA: TGTGCTCTGGTATACGCCTACGAGCAGTACTTC

D: .
J: TRBJ2-6
V: TRBV11-2
size: many
CDR3: CASSPRGGANVLTF
DNA: TGTGCCAGCAGCCCCCGGGGCGGGGCCAACGTCCTGACTTTC

D: TRBD1
J: TRBJ2-7
V: TRBV19
size: few
CDR3: CASSISGTGAYEQYF
DNA: TGTGCCAGTAGTATCTCCGGGACAGGGGCCTACGAGCAGTACTTC

D: .
J: TRBJ2-7
V: TRBV13
size: many
CDR3: CASSRGVSSYEQYF
DNA: TGTGCCAGCAGCCGCGGAGTCAGCTCCTACGAGCAGTACTTC

D: .
J: TRBJ1-1
V: TRBV10-3
size: many
CDR3: CAISESRGWNTEAFF
DNA: TGTGCCATCAGTGAGTCGAGAGGGTGGAACACTGAAGCTTTCTTT

D: .
J: TRBJ1-1
V: TRBV19
size: few
CDR3: CASNEDGGTEAFF
DNA: TGTGCCAGTAATGAAGACGGTGGCACTGAAGCTTTCTTT

D: .
J: TRBJ1-2
V: TRBV5-5
size: .
CDR3: CASSLGEAYGYTF
DNA: TGTGCCAGCAGCTTGGGGGAAGCCTATGGCTACACCTTC

D: TRBD1
J: TRBJ1-1
V: TRBV5-1
size: few
CDR3: CASSLVDRDAEAFF
DNA: TGCGCCAGCAGCTTGGTAGACAGGGACGCTGAAGCTTTCTTT

D: TRBD2
J: TRBJ2-7
V: TRBV2
size: .
CDR3: CASREFSGSYEQYF
DNA: TGTGCCAGCAGAGAATTTAGCGGGAGCTACGAGCAGTACTTC

D: TRBD2
J: TRBJ2-5
V: TRBV4-3
size: .
CDR3: CASSSIAGAQETQYF
DNA: TGCGCCAGCTCATCCATAGCGGGGGCACAAGAGACCCAGTACTTC

D: TRBD1
J: TRBJ2-7
V: TRBV6-1
size: many
CDR3: CANRRDSSYEQYF
DNA: TGTGCGAATCGACGGGACAGCTCCTACGAGCAGTACTTC

D: .
J: TRBJ1-6
V: TRBV6-2/TRBV6-3
size: few
CDR3: CASSDRSSYNSPLHF
DNA: TGTGCCAGCAGTGACAGGAGCTCCTATAATTCACCCCTCCACTTT

D: .
J: TRBJ2-1
V: TRBV5-1
size: many
CDR3: CASSLILVDEQFF
DNA: TGCGCCAGCAGCTTGATCCTAGTCGATGAGCAGTTCTTC

D: TRBD1
J: TRBJ2-3
V: TRBV4-3
size: .
CDR3: CASSQAAHRTGSTDTQYF
DNA: TGCGCCAGCAGCCAAGCTGCCCACCGGACAGGGAGCACAGATACGCAGTATTTT

D: .
J: TRBJ2-5
V: TRBV19
size: many
CDR3: CASSPGFGAGETQYF
DNA: TGTGCCAGTAGCCCCGGATTTGGGGCTGGGGAGACCCAGTACTTC

D: .
J: TRBJ2-1
V: TRBV7-3
size: few
CDR3: CASSLKSGPNEQFF
DNA: TGTGCCAGCAGCCTCAAATCCGGCCCCAATGAGCAGTTCTTC

D: TRBD1
J: TRBJ2-3
V: TRBV12-3/TRBV12-4
size: .
CDR3: CASSSGTAITDTQYF
DNA: TGTGCCAGCAGTTCGGGGACAGCAATCACAGATACGCAGTATTTT

D: TRBD1
J: TRBJ2-3
V: TRBV24-1
size: many
CDR3: CATEAGGFLCTDTQYF
DNA: TGTGCCACCGAGGCAGGGGGCTTTTTATGCACAGATACGCAGTATTTT

D: .
J: TRBJ1-1
V: TRBV28
size: many
CDR3: CASSLVGRRGTEAFF
DNA: TGTGCCAGCAGTTTGGTCGGCAGGAGGGGCACTGAAGCTTTCTTT

D: TRBD1
J: TRBJ2-2
V: TRBV18
size: many
CDR3: CASSPTTGSTGELFF
DNA: TGTGCCAGCTCACCGACGACAGGGTCGACCGGGGAGCTGTTTTTT

D: .
J: TRBJ2-7
V: TRBV7-2
size: many
CDR3: CASSGLGGGQNTYEQYF
DNA: TGTGCCAGCAGCGGCTTGGGGGGGGGACAGAACACCTACGAGCAGTACTTC

D: TRBD2
J: TRBJ2-1
V: TRBV24-1
size: many
CDR3: CATRGGRGSYNEQFF
DNA: TGTGCCACCAGGGGCGGGAGAGGTTCCTACAATGAGCAGTTCTTC

D: .
J: TRBJ1-2
V: TRBV30
size: many
CDR3: CAWSVQVGGGYTF
DNA: TGTGCCTGGAGTGTACAAGTCGGTGGAGGCTACACCTTC

D: .
J: TRBJ2-1
V: TRBV27
size: many
CDR3: CASSLKGAHEQFF
DNA: TGTGCCAGCAGTTTGAAAGGAGCCCATGAGCAGTTCTTC

D: .
J: TRBJ1-1
V: TRBV20-1
size: few
CDR3: CSARFNTEAFF
DNA: TGCAGTGCTAGATTTAACACTGAAGCTTTCTTT